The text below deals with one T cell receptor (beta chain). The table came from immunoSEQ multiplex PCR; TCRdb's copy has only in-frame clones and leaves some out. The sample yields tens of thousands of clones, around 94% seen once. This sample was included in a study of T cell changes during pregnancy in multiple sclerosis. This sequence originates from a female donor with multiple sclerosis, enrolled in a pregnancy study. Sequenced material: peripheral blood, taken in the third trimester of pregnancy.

In DNA form, the CDR3 reads TGTGCCATTACGACTTCGAACACCGGGGAGCTGTTTTTT. Its protein is CAITTSNTGELFF. This sequence joins TRBV28 and TRBJ2-2, with no clear D. CDR1 is MDHEN, CDR2 SYDVKM, per germline. This CDR3 region has 13 residues. V was cut by 10 bases and J by 0 bases, with 9 bases left in between.